The rows below give T cell receptor beta chains drawn from one sample of a study of blood T cell repertoires in COVID-19. Assay used: immunoSEQ multiplex PCR; TCRdb lists only in-frame clones, some missing. The sample lists roughly 100,000 clones; roughly 84% were seen once. The sample was peripheral blood. These receptors were collected from a human donor in a cohort sampled during active COVID-19. Both conserved end residues are part of each CDR3. The D gene is left open where the match is weak. Clone size is given for some rows only: seen once, a few or many times, or a class if the clone is expanded.

V gene: TRBV19
D gene: NA
clone size: NA
J gene: TRBJ2-7
CDR3 protein: CASSIVGPINSYEQYF
CDR3 DNA: TGTGCCAGTAGTATAGTGGGGCCTATTAACTCCTACGAGCAGTACTTC

V gene: TRBV2
D gene: NA
clone size: once
J gene: TRBJ2-2
CDR3 protein: CASREGVIGELFF
CDR3 DNA: TGTGCCAGCAGGGAGGGAGTGATCGGGGAGCTGTTTTTT

V gene: TRBV15
D gene: TRBD1
clone size: NA
J gene: TRBJ2-7
CDR3 protein: CATSRQGLYEQYF
CDR3 DNA: TGTGCCACCAGCCGACAGGGCCTCTACGAGCAGTACTTC

V gene: TRBV4-1
D gene: NA
clone size: NA
J gene: TRBJ1-2
CDR3 protein: CASSQVGRRTGYTF
CDR3 DNA: TGCGCCAGCAGCCAAGTGGGCAGAAGAACAGGCTACACCTTC

V gene: TRBV28
D gene: NA
clone size: NA
J gene: TRBJ1-5
CDR3 protein: CAGVDSNQPQHF
CDR3 DNA: TGTGCTGGAGTCGATAGCAATCAGCCCCAGCATTTT

V gene: TRBV5-1
D gene: NA
clone size: NA
J gene: TRBJ1-1
CDR3 protein: CASSLGGLGTEAFF
CDR3 DNA: TGCGCCAGCAGCTTGGGGGGCCTAGGGACTGAAGCTTTCTTT

V gene: TRBV21-1
D gene: NA
clone size: NA
J gene: TRBJ2-7
CDR3 protein: CASSPPRGGYEQYF
CDR3 DNA: TGTGCCAGCAGTCCACCTCGGGGTGGTTACGAGCAGTACTTC

V gene: TRBV18
D gene: NA
clone size: NA
J gene: TRBJ2-5
CDR3 protein: CASSTTGTQETQYF
CDR3 DNA: TGTGCCAGCTCAACCACAGGGACCCAAGAGACCCAGTACTTC

V gene: TRBV5-1
D gene: NA
clone size: NA
J gene: TRBJ1-1
CDR3 protein: CASSLVGGVPNTEAFF
CDR3 DNA: TGCGCCAGCAGCTTGGTGGGGGGAGTGCCGAACACTGAAGCTTTCTTT

V gene: TRBV6-5
D gene: NA
clone size: NA
J gene: TRBJ2-2
CDR3 protein: CASWSSHTGELFF
CDR3 DNA: TGTGCCAGCTGGAGCAGTCACACCGGGGAGCTGTTTTTT

V gene: TRBV7-3
D gene: TRBD2
clone size: NA
J gene: TRBJ2-1
CDR3 protein: CASGTSGGANEQFF
CDR3 DNA: TGTGCCAGCGGGACTAGCGGGGGGGCCAATGAGCAGTTCTTC

V gene: TRBV24-1
D gene: TRBD1
clone size: NA
J gene: TRBJ1-5
CDR3 protein: CATSGQGGGNQLQHF
CDR3 DNA: TGTGCCACCAGTGGCCAGGGGGGCGGCAATCAGCTCCAGCATTTT

V gene: TRBV18
D gene: TRBD1
clone size: NA
J gene: TRBJ1-5
CDR3 protein: CASSPSTGDQPQHF
CDR3 DNA: TGTGCCAGCTCACCCTCGACAGGGGATCAGCCCCAGCATTTT

V gene: TRBV11-3
D gene: TRBD2
clone size: NA
J gene: TRBJ2-7
CDR3 protein: CASSPGTSRLEQYF
CDR3 DNA: TGTGCCAGCAGCCCCGGGACTAGCCGACTCGAGCAGTACTTC

V gene: TRBV12-3/TRBV12-4
D gene: NA
clone size: NA
J gene: TRBJ1-1
CDR3 protein: CASSLQGSEAFF
CDR3 DNA: TGTGCCAGCAGTCTTCAGGGTTCTGAAGCTTTCTTT

V gene: TRBV9
D gene: TRBD1
clone size: NA
J gene: TRBJ2-3
CDR3 protein: CASSVGQGWTTQYF
CDR3 DNA: TGTGCCAGCAGCGTGGGACAGGGGTGGACTACGCAGTATTTT

V gene: TRBV23-1
D gene: NA
clone size: NA
J gene: TRBJ2-1
CDR3 protein: CASSPRINEQFF
CDR3 DNA: TGCGCCAGCAGTCCTAGGATCAATGAGCAGTTCTTC

V gene: TRBV7-7
D gene: TRBD2
clone size: NA
J gene: TRBJ2-3
CDR3 protein: CASSQVLAGGEDTQYF
CDR3 DNA: TGTGCTAGCAGCCAAGTACTAGCGGGGGGAGAAGATACGCAGTATTTT

V gene: TRBV27
D gene: TRBD1
clone size: NA
J gene: TRBJ1-2
CDR3 protein: CASSPFSGGESYTF
CDR3 DNA: TGTGCCAGCAGTCCATTCTCAGGGGGAGAAAGCTACACCTTC

V gene: TRBV3-1/TRBV3-2
D gene: NA
clone size: NA
J gene: TRBJ1-1
CDR3 protein: CASSHNMNTEAFF
CDR3 DNA: TGTGCCAGCAGCCACAACATGAACACTGAAGCTTTCTTT

V gene: TRBV6-5
D gene: NA
clone size: NA
J gene: TRBJ1-5
CDR3 protein: CATAGSLSNQPQHF
CDR3 DNA: TGTGCCACCGCCGGGTCCCTTAGCAATCAGCCCCAGCATTTT

V gene: TRBV10-2
D gene: TRBD1
clone size: once
J gene: TRBJ2-7
CDR3 protein: CASSSDREISYEQYF
CDR3 DNA: TGCGCCAGCAGTTCCGACAGGGAGATCTCCTACGAGCAGTACTTC

V gene: TRBV2
D gene: TRBD1
clone size: NA
J gene: TRBJ1-3
CDR3 protein: CASSLGQAGNTIYF
CDR3 DNA: TGTGCCAGCAGTCTAGGACAGGCTGGAAACACCATATATTTT

V gene: TRBV19
D gene: TRBD1
clone size: few
J gene: TRBJ1-2
CDR3 protein: CASSGNRGRGYGYTF
CDR3 DNA: TGTGCCAGTAGTGGAAACAGGGGGCGCGGCTATGGCTACACCTTC

V gene: TRBV6-5
D gene: TRBD2
clone size: NA
J gene: TRBJ2-5
CDR3 protein: CASRPGGGETQYF
CDR3 DNA: TGTGCCAGCCGCCCGGGAGGGGGAGAGACCCAGTACTTC

V gene: TRBV2
D gene: NA
clone size: NA
J gene: TRBJ1-2
CDR3 protein: CASSSAGIYGYTF
CDR3 DNA: TGTGCCAGCAGTAGTGCAGGGATCTATGGCTACACCTTC

V gene: TRBV12-3/TRBV12-4
D gene: NA
clone size: NA
J gene: TRBJ2-7
CDR3 protein: CASSQLRGWQYF
CDR3 DNA: TGTGCCAGCAGCCAACTCCGAGGGTGGCAGTACTTC

V gene: TRBV6-2/TRBV6-3
D gene: NA
clone size: NA
J gene: TRBJ2-7
CDR3 protein: CASSYGRLVTYEQYF
CDR3 DNA: TGTGCCAGCAGTTACGGTAGACTAGTTACCTACGAGCAGTACTTC

V gene: TRBV27
D gene: NA
clone size: few
J gene: TRBJ1-2
CDR3 protein: CASSLGPGGNYGYTF
CDR3 DNA: TGTGCCAGCAGTTTAGGGCCTGGAGGAAACTATGGCTACACCTTC

V gene: TRBV7-2
D gene: NA
clone size: NA
J gene: TRBJ2-3
CDR3 protein: CASSKDQPGDTQYF
CDR3 DNA: TGTGCCAGCAGCAAAGACCAACCGGGAGATACGCAGTATTTT

V gene: TRBV5-6
D gene: TRBD1
clone size: NA
J gene: TRBJ1-6
CDR3 protein: CASSLGQGNSPLHF
CDR3 DNA: TGTGCCAGCAGCTTGGGACAGGGGAATTCACCCCTCCACTTT

V gene: TRBV28
D gene: NA
clone size: NA
J gene: TRBJ1-6
CDR3 protein: CASSPGQSSYNSPLHF
CDR3 DNA: TGTGCCAGCAGTCCAGGACAGAGCTCCTATAATTCACCCCTCCACTTT

V gene: TRBV12-3/TRBV12-4
D gene: NA
clone size: few
J gene: TRBJ1-6
CDR3 protein: CASSPTGNSPLHF
CDR3 DNA: TGTGCCAGCAGTCCGACAGGAAATTCACCCCTCCACTTT

V gene: TRBV18
D gene: TRBD2
clone size: NA
J gene: TRBJ2-3
CDR3 protein: CASSPASGGGASTDTQYF
CDR3 DNA: TGTGCCAGCTCACCAGCTAGCGGGGGAGGTGCTAGCACAGATACGCAGTATTTT

V gene: TRBV5-5
D gene: NA
clone size: NA
J gene: TRBJ2-3
CDR3 protein: CASSLSNRDNTDTQYF
CDR3 DNA: TGTGCCAGCAGCTTGTCGAACAGGGATAACACAGATACGCAGTATTTT

V gene: TRBV30
D gene: NA
clone size: NA
J gene: TRBJ2-3
CDR3 protein: CASNPGVGTQYF
CDR3 DNA: TGTGCCTCTAACCCGGGGGTCGGTACGCAGTATTTT

V gene: TRBV5-1
D gene: TRBD2
clone size: NA
J gene: TRBJ2-3
CDR3 protein: CASRARTSVTTDTQYF
CDR3 DNA: TGCGCCAGCAGAGCTAGGACTAGCGTAACCACAGATACGCAGTATTTT

V gene: TRBV5-1
D gene: TRBD1
clone size: NA
J gene: TRBJ2-5
CDR3 protein: CASSSQTGSQETQYF
CDR3 DNA: TGCGCCAGCAGCAGCCAGACAGGGTCCCAAGAGACCCAGTACTTC

V gene: TRBV19
D gene: TRBD1
clone size: NA
J gene: TRBJ2-1
CDR3 protein: CASRPTGSNEQFF
CDR3 DNA: TGTGCCAGTAGGCCGACAGGGTCCAATGAGCAGTTCTTC

V gene: TRBV9
D gene: TRBD1
clone size: NA
J gene: TRBJ2-5
CDR3 protein: CASSAPREDRGGETQYF
CDR3 DNA: TGTGCCAGCAGCGCCCCCCGCGAGGACAGGGGAGGTGAGACCCAGTACTTC

V gene: TRBV12-3/TRBV12-4
D gene: NA
clone size: NA
J gene: TRBJ1-1
CDR3 protein: CASSLPRVGAFF
CDR3 DNA: TGTGCCAGCAGTTTACCTCGGGTAGGCGCTTTCTTT

V gene: TRBV7-2
D gene: NA
clone size: NA
J gene: TRBJ2-3
CDR3 protein: CASSLTGLLRGGADTQYF
CDR3 DNA: TGTGCCAGCAGCTTAACGGGTCTCTTACGCGGAGGGGCAGATACGCAGTATTTT

V gene: TRBV19
D gene: NA
clone size: NA
J gene: TRBJ2-7
CDR3 protein: CASSQPYSLEQYF
CDR3 DNA: TGTGCCAGTAGCCAACCCTATTCCCTCGAGCAGTACTTC

V gene: TRBV28
D gene: TRBD1
clone size: NA
J gene: TRBJ2-7
CDR3 protein: CASSSGTGPPYEQYF
CDR3 DNA: TGTGCCAGCAGTTCCGGGACAGGTCCCCCCTACGAGCAGTACTTC

V gene: TRBV11-3
D gene: TRBD1
clone size: NA
J gene: TRBJ2-2
CDR3 protein: CASSSPGQGNTGELFF
CDR3 DNA: TGTGCCAGCAGCTCACCGGGACAGGGTAACACCGGGGAGCTGTTTTTT

V gene: TRBV12-2
D gene: NA
clone size: NA
J gene: TRBJ1-5
CDR3 protein: CASRGGHTVQPQHF
CDR3 DNA: TGTGCAAGTCGTGGGGGACATACTGTTCAGCCCCAGCATTTT

V gene: TRBV5-1
D gene: TRBD1
clone size: NA
J gene: TRBJ1-3
CDR3 protein: CASSPGTGSGNTIYF
CDR3 DNA: TGCGCCAGCAGCCCAGGGACAGGGTCCGGAAACACCATATATTTT

V gene: TRBV5-1
D gene: NA
clone size: NA
J gene: TRBJ2-3
CDR3 protein: CASSPGGTDTQYF
CDR3 DNA: TGCGCCAGCAGCCCAGGGGGCACAGATACGCAGTATTTT

V gene: TRBV5-4
D gene: NA
clone size: NA
J gene: TRBJ1-1
CDR3 protein: CASSLVGQPNTEAFF
CDR3 DNA: TGTGCCAGCAGCTTGGTGGGCCAGCCGAACACTGAAGCTTTCTTT

V gene: TRBV2
D gene: NA
clone size: NA
J gene: TRBJ2-1
CDR3 protein: CASTGTYNEQFF
CDR3 DNA: TGTGCCAGCACAGGGACCTACAATGAGCAGTTCTTC

V gene: TRBV10-3
D gene: NA
clone size: NA
J gene: TRBJ1-2
CDR3 protein: CAILGEGYGYTF
CDR3 DNA: TGTGCCATCTTGGGTGAGGGCTATGGCTACACCTTC

V gene: TRBV5-1
D gene: NA
clone size: NA
J gene: TRBJ1-2
CDR3 protein: CASSREQANYGYTF
CDR3 DNA: TGCGCCAGCAGCAGGGAACAGGCTAACTATGGCTACACCTTC